The source of this T cell receptor (beta chain) is a study of vaccination effects on CD4 cells after COVID-19. Looking at the study overall: A density of about 2.2 million PBMC per well was used; these cells were cultured with approximately 9.3 IU/ml IL-2 and roughly 10 ug/ml peptides.

There are a few counts of this clone. Its antigen is undetermined. Study-wide results and caveats: Late post-vaccination samples showed marked contraction of infection- and vaccine-induced clones.

From germline, CDR1 is SNHLY and CDR2 FYNNEI. The trim removed 3 bases at V and 6 bases at J, leaving 11 bases unmatched. This CDR3 region has 16 residues. Measured with immunoSEQ multiplex PCR; TCRdb has only the in-frame clones, and not every one. The sample holds approximately 46,000 clones, approximately 81% seen once. CD4+ T cells were isolated after around ten days of culture. SARS-CoV-2 infection was confirmed by PCR in the person between March and December 2020. The sequence came from a human donor who had a prior SARS-CoV-2 infection. The sequencing used CD4+ T cells from PBMCs cultured without peptide, collected before COVID-19 vaccination. This chain uses TRBV2 with TRBJ1-1; 9 bases map to TRBD1. CDR3: CASSEEGTGFMAEAFF. The CDR3 bases are TGTGCCAGCAGTGAGGAAGGGACAGGGTTTATGGCTGAAGCTTTCTTT.